The following is a T cell receptor beta chain sequence with its context. The antigen is not known. The germline V gene encodes CDR1 LGHNA and CDR2 YSLEER. This CDR3 is 15 amino acids long. Trimming stripped 0 bases from V and 2 bases from J, with 8 bases between. TCRdb re-analysed the 5' RACE reads in MiXCR, keeping a single row per CDR3 protein. This sample has 340,000 or so distinct CDR3 sequences, with roughly 13% found just once. This entry belongs to a study of T-cell memory formation after mild COVID-19. Study at large: Largely, the TCR clusters proved donor specific.

Study-wide results and limits: Day 37-peaking second-wave clones had unconfirmed SARS-CoV-2 specificity. Among contracting clones, CD4+ were mainly CM/EM and CD8+ enriched in EMRA.

The sample taken for sequencing was PBMCs or a T cell subset sorted from them (not recorded which). The V and J genes are TRBV4-3 and TRBJ1-3; D not resolved. The sequence was obtained from a man younger than 30 who had mild COVID-19 (a few samples of this study predate the infection). Cell type and time point are not known. As DNA, the CDR3 is TGCGCCAGCAGCCAAGATATACAACCTGGAAACACCATATATTTT. Residues: CASSQDIQPGNTIYF.